This T cell receptor beta chain was observed in a study of blood T cells in healthy people across ages. This clonotype was counted only a few times. What it recognizes is unknown. Findings and limits, study-wide: TCR beta diversity per million T cells fell roughly linearly with age.

Germline V lookup: CDR1 DFQATT, CDR2 SNEGSKA (reference sequence). The V gene end was trimmed by 3 bases and the J gene end by 0 bases; junction bases not matched to a gene: 3. The CDR3 loop spans 14 amino acids. Then a second PCR, running roughly 7 to 11 cycles, was carried out with a sample-barcoded 5' primer and a J-beta primer mix. One entry per CDR3 protein, called by TCRdb with MiXCR from the 5' RACE reads. The table shows around 580,000 distinct CDR3 sequences, with less than 60% occurring only once. V is TRBV20-1 and J is TRBJ2-7, with 9 nucleotides matching TRBD1. Specimen: blood. The clonotype originates from an elderly man in good health. The CDR3 loop is CSASGTGSSYEQYF. CDR3 DNA: TGCAGTGCTAGCGGGACAGGGAGCTCCTACGAGCAGTACTTC.